This T cell receptor (beta chain) comes out of a study of shared clonotypes between healthy human individuals (dated by TCRdb to about 2020). With regard to the full study: Two women and a few men aged 18 to 49 years were included in the cohort. For each donor, CD4 naive and CD4 memory were each run on three plates, CD8 naive on two plates, and CD8 memory on one plate. To estimate repertoire size and how much clonotype sharing occurs between individuals, the study deeply sequenced the blood TCR repertoires of five healthy adults. To increase sequencing depth and limit assay-specific biases, different laboratories used diverse techniques to prepare libraries and sequence TCR repertoires. Between about 0.94 and 10 billion PBMCs per donor were obtained by leukapheresis. What the work shows at the level of the full study, not this receptor alone: Pairwise subsampling indicated that sequencing depth was expected to affect the degree of clonotype sharing among donors. Sampling was restricted to blood, and TCR repertoires in tissue are likely to differ from TCR repertoires in blood. Because the study included only a small number of donors, the genetic and exposure-history diversity represented was limited. When four donors were compared, the shared fraction of clonotypes was about 5.2% for naive CD4, 3.5% to 4% for naive CD8, more than 2% for memory CD4, and less than 0.5% for memory CD8. Even with the large sequencing depth, rarefaction of the sorted-subset datasets indicated that sequencing was incomplete. Naive subsets generally had larger estimated clonotype richness than memory subsets. Compared with non-shared clonotypes, clonotypes shared by all four sorted-subset donors had higher generation probabilities.

This clone was counted a single time. The antigen it binds to is not known. The record has no base qualities; no much larger clone is one base away. Using the deep immunoSEQ assay, TCR CDR3 regions were amplified from genomic DNA by multiplex PCR. Extracted genomic DNA from each cell subset was distributed evenly across all wells of several immunoSEQ 96-well plates, and each plate was treated as a replicate. For sorted subsets, each replicate PCR was loaded with roughly 200 ng genomic DNA, equivalent to 30,000 or so T cell genomes. Purified libraries were quantified with a Qubit 3.0 fluorometer, sized on a Bioanalyzer 2100, and re-quantified with the KAPA Library Quantification kit. Each immunoSEQ 96-well plate was sequenced on its own single-read 150-cycle Illumina NextSeq 550 flow cell. The paper's processing steps were these. Because the immunoSEQ output included only junctional sequences and no quality scores, the filtering could not be the same as the filtering used for full-length reads. To assign V/J genes and CDR3, sequences were annotated using PyIR, a Python wrapper for IgBLAST v1.9, with IMGT germline references. Reads with weak V/J assignments (E-value above 1e-6), missing CDR3, stop codons, out-of-frame junctions, or ambiguous translated residues were removed. V3J clonotypes were defined by identical inferred V gene, J gene, and CDR3 amino acid sequence. Percentage overlap between repertoires was computed as shared unique clonotypes divided by the size of the smaller repertoire. Repertoire richness was assessed with RTK rarefaction, the Chao1 estimator, and Recon v2.1 estimates of unobserved clonotypes. OLGA was used to compute generation probabilities for all TCRbeta clonotypes that the gDNA method yielded from a handful of donors. What TCRdb holds here is the immuneACCESS table cut down to in-frame rearrangements. Part of the clones is not present; checked against another copy, under half of the missing clones reflect an unresolved V gene, and the others are unexplained. V and J calls and clone size follow that table, whereas D and trimming were derived from the DNA. Here the sample has about 1.1 million clones; 60% to 85% occur a single time. 0.89% of the sample rests with the top ten.

Healthy HIV-negative adults with no recently reported acute infections or vaccinations were included as donors. All donors were Caucasian adults living in Nashville, Tennessee, USA. CD4+ T cells were enriched by magnetic negative selection, after which naive cells were positively selected on CD45RA and the negative fraction was taken as the memory subset. After blood collection by leukapheresis, PBMCs were isolated using Ficoll-Histopaque density gradient centrifugation and then cryopreserved in the vapor phase of liquid nitrogen. Analytical flow cytometry was used to check the purity and quantity of every magnetically sorted T cell population. Genomic DNA was isolated from each sorted fraction and quantified by UV absorbance on a Nanodrop 2000c. The germline V gene (reference sequence) gives CDR1 as MNHEY and CDR2 as SMNVEV. V loses 6 bases at its end and J loses 5 bases; junction bases beyond the gene matches: 8. Measured from the cysteine to the phenylalanine, the CDR3 is 15 residues long. Left in the record is the CDR3 DNA by itself, 45 bases read in frame from the first base.

The source material was memory CD4+ T cells from PBMCs. The sample's cell subset or site label is to be understood as: CD45RA-negative fraction. The sequence derives from a man aged 18-30 years in good health. Some clones in this sample may be carry-over from other donors' samples. The chain is made from TRBV27 and TRBJ2-7, and 12 junction bases match TRBD2. The CDR3 loop reads CASRVSGLAGHEQYF. The nucleotide sequence is TGTGCCAGCAGAGTATCGGGACTAGCGGGCCACGAGCAGTACTTC.